A single sample is the source of the 10 T cell receptor beta chains below, sequenced in a study of blood T cell repertoires in COVID-19. Using immunoSEQ multiplex PCR, the repertoire was profiled, and TCRdb retains in-frame clones only, with some absent. The sample has about 210,000 clones; about 85% are singletons. Sequencing input: peripheral blood. The receptors here all came from a man aged 70 or older with acute or convalescent COVID-19.

This chain uses TRBV5-1 with TRBJ2-2, with TRBD1 matching 7 bases. The germline V gene has CDR1 SGHRS and CDR2 YFSETQ. After removal of 0 bases from V and 5 bases from J, the junction contained 10 bases not matched to a gene. The CDR3 consists of 17 residues. The CDR3 region is CASSLGPRQGGTGELFF. The CDR3 nucleotides read TGCGCCAGCAGCTTGGGGCCGCGACAGGGTGGGACCGGGGAGCTGTTTTTT.

This chain links TRBV5-1 with TRBJ2-5; no firm D call. The germline V gene has CDR1 SGHRS and CDR2 YFSETQ. CDR3 length: 14 amino acids. V was trimmed by 0 bases and J by 2 bases, leaving 8 bases between them. The CDR3 protein is CASSLDWSQETQYF. The CDR3 DNA is TGCGCCAGCAGCTTGGATTGGAGTCAAGAGACCCAGTACTTC.

The CDR3 protein is CASSQQGKWATF. Here the CDR3 DNA reads TGTGCCAGTAGCCAACAGGGAAAATGGGCCACCTTC. This chain joins TRBV19 and TRBJ1-2, with D perhaps matching TRBD1 (6 bases). The CDR3 spans 12 residues. The germline V gene encodes CDR1 LNHDA and CDR2 SQIVND (reference sequence). The V end was cut by 6 bases, the J end by 13 bases, with 18 bases between.

The chain recombines TRBV5-1 with TRBJ2-2; 7 nucleotides line up with TRBD1. Germline V lookup: CDR1 SGHRS, CDR2 YFSETQ. The CDR3 length is 15 residues. After removal of 5 bases from V and 0 bases from J, the junction contained 4 bases not matched to a gene. CDR3 residues: CASRQGTANTGELFF. The CDR3, as DNA: TGCGCCAGCAGACAGGGGACAGCGAACACCGGGGAGCTGTTTTTT.

V usage is TRBV19 and J usage is TRBJ1-2, with 8 bases fitting TRBD1. CDR1 LNHDA and CDR2 SQIVND come from the germline V gene (reference sequence). This CDR3 contains 14 residues. Trimming cost V 3 bases and J 8 bases; bases outside gene matches: 8. CDR3 residues: CASSMSGTGGGYTF. In nucleotides, the CDR3 is TGTGCCAGTAGTATGTCCGGGACAGGAGGGGGCTACACCTTC. The variable domain in full, with the rest retrieved from reference TRBV19 and TRBJ1-2, is DGGITQSPKYLFRKEGQNVTLSCEQNLNHDAMYWYRQDPGQGLRLIYYSQIVNDFQKGDIAEGYSVSREKKESFPLTVTSAQKNPTAFYLCASSMSGTGGGYTFGSGTRLTVV.

This chain uses TRBV5-1 with TRBJ2-1, with TRBD1 matching 7 bases. Germline CDR1 SGHRS, CDR2 YFSETQ. This CDR3 region has 15 residues. V shed 2 bases and J 4 bases; nucleotides not matched to a gene: 6. In nucleotides, the CDR3 is TGCGCCAGCAGCTTAACAGGGGAACCTTACAATGAGCAGTTCTTC. This sequence encodes CASSLTGEPYNEQFF.

This sequence joins TRBV5-6 and TRBJ2-5; TRBD2 aligns across 13 bases. The CDR3 length is 17 residues. V lost 0 bases, J lost 4 bases, and 6 bases stayed unmatched. Germline V lookup: CDR1 SGHDT, CDR2 YYEEEE. The DNA for the CDR3 is TGTGCCAGCAGCTTGGGTGGGACTAGCGGGACTGGAGAGACCCAGTACTTC. Its protein product is CASSLGGTSGTGETQYF.

J is TRBJ2-6 and V is TRBV5-4, with 11 bases that match TRBD1. The length of the CDR3 is 16 residues. V was clipped by 5 bases and J by 3 bases; unmatched bases: 4. Germline values: CDR1 SGHNT, CDR2 YYREEE (reference sequence). The CDR3 region is CASSRTGGFGANVLTF. DNA for the CDR3: TGTGCCAGCAGTCGGACAGGGGGCTTTGGGGCCAACGTCCTGACTTTC.

The J gene is TRBJ2-1, the V gene TRBV10-2; possibly TRBD1 for D (5 bases). The CDR3 contains 14 residues. Between the trimmed V and J ends, which lost 11 bases and 5 bases, there was a span of 19 bases. From germline, CDR1 is WSHSY and CDR2 SAAADI. The CDR3 loop reads CAAQPGAEHNEQFF. The CDR3 DNA reads TGCGCCGCACAGCCTGGGGCGGAACACAATGAGCAGTTCTTC.

This clone has only a few counts. This chain uses TRBV5-4 with TRBJ2-5, with 8 nucleotides matching TRBD2. Germline V gives CDR1 SGHNT, CDR2 YYREEE (reference sequence). The CDR3 is made up of 14 amino acids. Germline trimming cut 7 bases from V and 3 bases from J; bases unmatched to any gene: 8. The CDR3, as DNA: TGTGCCAGCTCCTCAGGCGGGAGGAAAGAGACCCAGTACTTC. Translation gives CASSSGGRKETQYF.